The 9 T cell receptor beta chains given below trace back to one sample, sequenced in a study of T cell responses to AZD1222 COVID-19 vaccine. Libraries were prepared by immunoSEQ multiplex PCR; TCRdb keeps only in-frame clonotypes and omits some of them. The sample comprises tens of thousands of clones, about nine tenths of which are singletons, and more than 20% rests with the top ten. The source was peripheral blood, collected on day 0 of AZD1222 vaccination. The origin of the receptors is an adult in good health.

The genes are TRBV27 and TRBJ2-2, with 7 nucleotides matching TRBD2. From germline, CDR1 is MNHEY and CDR2 SMNVEV (reference sequence). This CDR3 spans 16 amino acids. The ends lost 6 bases at V and 5 bases at J; junction bases unmatched: 12. In nucleotides, the CDR3 is TGTGCCAGCAGACCGATCCGGGACTATCGAACCGGGGAGCTGTTTTTT. Translated: CASRPIRDYRTGELFF.

V usage is TRBV5-8 and J usage is TRBJ1-5; no reliable D call. The CDR3 spans 10 residues. The germline V gene encodes CDR1 SGHTS and CDR2 YDEGEE. Deletions cut 4 bases from V and 12 bases from J, with 8 bases between. The CDR3 sequence: CASSILLQHF. CDR3 nucleotide sequence: TGTGCCAGCAGCATCCTTCTCCAGCATTTT.

The V and J genes are TRBV2 and TRBJ1-5; 7 bases are a match to TRBD1. The CDR3 extends over 14 amino acids. CDR1 and CDR2 (germline): SNHLY, FYNNEI. With V trimmed by 6 bases and J by 5 bases, 7 bases remained unmatched. CDR3 in DNA: TGTGCCAGCAGGTATAGGGACAGCTATCAGCCCCAGCATTTT. Amino acid sequence: CASRYRDSYQPQHF.

This sequence joins TRBV6-5 and TRBJ1-1, with 7 bases fitting TRBD1. This CDR3 has 15 amino acids. J lost 5 bases, V lost 5 bases, and 11 bases had no gene match. CDR1 is MNHEY, CDR2 SVGAGI, per germline. CDR3 amino acids: CASSPRAGGGTEAFF. DNA of the CDR3: TGTGCCAGCAGTCCCCGGGCAGGGGGTGGGACTGAAGCTTTCTTT.

This clone was detected only a few times. V gene TRBV24-1 combines with J gene TRBJ2-7; the D is unclear. This CDR3 spans 14 amino acids. Trimming took off 3 bases at V and 2 bases at J, with 10 bases between the two ends. Per the germline V gene, CDR1 is KGHDR and CDR2 is SFDVKD. CDR3 loop: CATSDPDPPYEQYF. Written as DNA, the CDR3 is TGTGCCACCAGTGATCCCGATCCACCCTACGAGCAGTACTTC.

This chain links TRBV6-2 or TRBV6-3 with TRBJ2-1; 8 nucleotides agree with TRBD2. This CDR3 has 16 amino acids. V was clipped by 5 bases and J by 0 bases; unmatched bases: 6. CDR1 MNHEY and CDR2 SVGEGT come from the germline V gene. CDR3 region: CASSDPGTSSYNEQFF. CDR3 bases: TGTGCCAGCAGTGACCCGGGGACTAGCTCCTACAATGAGCAGTTCTTC.

With regard to this clone: The same CDR3 also results from other DNA sequences found in this sample. The chain joins TRBV6-2 or TRBV6-3 to TRBJ1-2, with D unresolved. CDR3 length: 12 residues. V was pared by 0 bases and J by 8 bases, with 7 bases between. From germline, CDR1 is MNHEY and CDR2 SVGEGT. This CDR3 is CASSYSENGYTF. CDR3 bases: TGTGCCAGCAGTTACTCGGAGAACGGCTACACCTTC.

The V call is TRBV5-1, the J call TRBJ1-1, with TRBD1 as a possible D gene (5 bases). Germline V gives CDR1 SGHRS, CDR2 YFSETQ. This CDR3 comprises 16 residues. The ends were cut back, 1 base at V and 4 bases at J, with 17 bases in the middle. The CDR3 nucleotides read TGCGCCAGCAGCTTGCCGTTCGGGCAGGGAGGCACTGAAGCTTTCTTT. Translated, it gives CASSLPFGQGGTEAFF.

The chain combines TRBV7-2 with TRBJ1-2, with a possible D match to TRBD1 (6 bases). CDR3 length: 15 residues. V lost 5 bases, J lost 0 bases, and 13 bases lay in between. Germline V CDR1 and CDR2: SGHTA, FQGNSA. Written as DNA, the CDR3 is TGTGCCAGCAGCCCCTACAGGGCCCCTAACTATGGCTACACCTTC. Its protein product is CASSPYRAPNYGYTF.